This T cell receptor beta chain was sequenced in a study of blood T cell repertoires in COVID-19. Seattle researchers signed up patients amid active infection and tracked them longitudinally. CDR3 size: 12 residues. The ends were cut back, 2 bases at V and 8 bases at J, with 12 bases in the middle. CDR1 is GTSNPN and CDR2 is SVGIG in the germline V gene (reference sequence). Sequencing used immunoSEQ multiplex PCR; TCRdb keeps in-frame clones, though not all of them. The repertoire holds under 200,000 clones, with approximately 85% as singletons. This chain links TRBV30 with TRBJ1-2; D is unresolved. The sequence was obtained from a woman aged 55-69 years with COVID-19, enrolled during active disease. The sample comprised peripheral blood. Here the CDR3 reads CAWSPGSRGYTF. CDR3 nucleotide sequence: TGTGCCTGGAGTCCCGGGTCTCGGGGCTACACCTTC.